This T cell receptor beta chain was obtained from a study of cytomegalovirus exposure and HLA in healthy donors. The CDR3 spans 17 residues. Germline V gene data show CDR1 as SGHTA and CDR2 as FQGNSA. Trimming removed 5 bases from V and 4 bases from J, with 22 bases in between. Nominally healthy donors provided the samples, though records likely missed some immune exposures. Primers: 60 Vbeta forward and 13 Jbeta reverse. TCRdb's copy holds only in-frame clones and misses some; the assay was immunoSEQ multiplex PCR. The sample has about 190,000 clones, 60% to 85% seen once. To note about this clone: Its antigen is not known.

Study-level points and caveats: A later analysis reportedly identified an Asian-associated ancestry cluster as carrying fewer N-insertions than the approximately 710-donor mean. For most TCR beta V segments, an earlier analysis put the productive rate at about 90% or about 30% of the time.

The sequence was collected from a woman aged 18 to 35 in good health and CMV-seronegative. This chain links TRBV7-2 with TRBJ2-3, with D possibly matching TRBD2 (6 bases). The sequenced sample consisted of PBMCs. DNA for the CDR3: TGTGCCAGCAGCCAAAGGTCAAGCGGGTTTAGGTCAGATACGCAGTATTTT. It encodes CASSQRSSGFRSDTQYF.